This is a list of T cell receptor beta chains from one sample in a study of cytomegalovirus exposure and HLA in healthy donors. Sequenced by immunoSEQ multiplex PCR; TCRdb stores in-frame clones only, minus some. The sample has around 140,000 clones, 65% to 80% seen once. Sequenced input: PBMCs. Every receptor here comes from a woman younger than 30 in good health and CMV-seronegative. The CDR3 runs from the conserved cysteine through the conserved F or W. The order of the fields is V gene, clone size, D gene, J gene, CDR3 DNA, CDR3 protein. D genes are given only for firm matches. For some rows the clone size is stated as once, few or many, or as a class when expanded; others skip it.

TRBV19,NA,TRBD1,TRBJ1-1,TGTGCCAGTAGTCGGACAGGGGGCGGTAAGAACACTGAAGCTTTCTTT,CASSRTGGGKNTEAFF
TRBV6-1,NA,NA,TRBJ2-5,TGTGCCAGCAGTAAGGAGCGGATGATACAAGAGACCCAGTACTTC,CASSKERMIQETQYF
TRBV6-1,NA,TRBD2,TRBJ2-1,TGTGCCAGCAGTGTTGGGCGGGAGTACAATGAGCAGTTCTTC,CASSVGREYNEQFF
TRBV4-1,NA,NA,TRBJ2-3,TGCGCCAGCAGCCCTGGACTGACACAAGATACGCAGTATTTT,CASSPGLTQDTQYF
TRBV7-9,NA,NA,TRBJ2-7,TGTGCCAGCAGCCCCCCCTTGGGGGGAGGTGCCTACGAGCAGTACTTC,CASSPPLGGGAYEQYF
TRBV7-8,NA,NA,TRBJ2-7,TGTGCCAGCAGCCTGACAGGAGCCTACGAGCAGTACTTC,CASSLTGAYEQYF
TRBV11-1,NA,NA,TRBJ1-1,TGTGCCAGCAGCTTAACCGGGGTTGAAGCTTTCTTT,CASSLTGVEAFF
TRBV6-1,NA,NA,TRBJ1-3,TGTGCCAGCAGTGTAGGGAGGTTTCGACTCTCTGGAAACACCATATATTTT,CASSVGRFRLSGNTIYF
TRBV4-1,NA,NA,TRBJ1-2,TGCGCCAGTACCGGGGCTAACTATGGCTACACCTTC,CASTGANYGYTF
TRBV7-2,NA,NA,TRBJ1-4,TGTGCCAGCAGCTTGGGGAAGGGGGAAAAACTGTTTTTT,CASSLGKGEKLFF
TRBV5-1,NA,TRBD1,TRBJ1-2,TGCGCCAGCAGCCAGGGACAGGCGTATGGCTACACCTTC,CASSQGQAYGYTF
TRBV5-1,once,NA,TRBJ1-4,TGCGCCAGCAGCTTGGAGCCCCGGGGGGGAGGAGAAAAACTGTTTTTT,CASSLEPRGGGEKLFF
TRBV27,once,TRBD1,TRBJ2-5,TGTGCCAGCAGTTTATTCGGCAGGGGGCCGACGTACCAAGAGACCCAGTACTTC,CASSLFGRGPTYQETQYF
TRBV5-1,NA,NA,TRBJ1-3,TGCGCCAGCAGTTCCGACAGGCAGAGCTCTGGAAACACCATATATTTT,CASSSDRQSSGNTIYF
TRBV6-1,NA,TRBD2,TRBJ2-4,TGTGCCAGCAGTGAATTCGGTCTAGCGGGAGTAGCCAAAAACATTCAGTACTTC,CASSEFGLAGVAKNIQYF
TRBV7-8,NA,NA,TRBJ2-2,TGTGCCAGCAGCTTAGGGGGCCGTCCAGCGACCGGGGAGCTGTTTTTT,CASSLGGRPATGELFF
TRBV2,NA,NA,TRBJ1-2,TGTGCCAGCAAGATCCGGGGGAATGGCTACACCTTC,CASKIRGNGYTF
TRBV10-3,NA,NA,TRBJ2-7,TGTGCCATCAGTGAGTCGGGGCTCGAGGAGCAGTACTTC,CAISESGLEEQYF
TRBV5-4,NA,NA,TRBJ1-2,TGTGCCAGCAGCTTTTGGAGGGAAGTTATCTATGGCTACACCTTC,CASSFWREVIYGYTF
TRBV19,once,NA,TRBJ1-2,TGTGCCAGTAGTATCCGGAGGGCGGAGGATGGCTACACCTTC,CASSIRRAEDGYTF
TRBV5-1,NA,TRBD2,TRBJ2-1,TGCGCCAGCAGCCCGGGGACTAGCGGGAGGGCCGGGACTCTCTTC,CASSPGTSGRAGTLF
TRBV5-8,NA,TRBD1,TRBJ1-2,TGTGCCAGCAGCTTGAAAGACAGGGTGGATGGCTACACCTTC,CASSLKDRVDGYTF
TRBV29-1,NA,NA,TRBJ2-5,TGCAGCGTTCGCACAGAAATTGGGGAGACCCAGTACTTC,CSVRTEIGETQYF
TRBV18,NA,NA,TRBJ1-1,TGTGCCAGCTCACCACAACAGAGAATAGACACTGAAGCTTTCTTT,CASSPQQRIDTEAFF
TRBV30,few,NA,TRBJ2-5,TGTGCCTGGGCAGGGGGGCTTGAGACCCAGTACTTC,CAWAGGLETQYF
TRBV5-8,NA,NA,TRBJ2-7,TGTGCCAGCAGCCGGGAACCGGTCTCCTACGAGCAGTACTTC,CASSREPVSYEQYF
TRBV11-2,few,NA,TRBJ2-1,TGTGCCAGCAGCTTTTCCAGCGGAGGTTACAATGAGCAGTTCTTC,CASSFSSGGYNEQFF
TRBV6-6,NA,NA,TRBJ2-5,TGTGCCAGCAGTTCCTACCCGACAGGATTACAAGAGACCCAGTACTTC,CASSSYPTGLQETQYF
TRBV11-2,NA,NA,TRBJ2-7,TGTGCCAGCAGCTTCGACTACGTCTACGAGCAGTACTTC,CASSFDYVYEQYF
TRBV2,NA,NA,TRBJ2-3,TGTGCCAGCAGTGAAGACGCGTTTAGCACAGATACGCAGTATTTT,CASSEDAFSTDTQYF
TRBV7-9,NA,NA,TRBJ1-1,TGTGCCAGCAGCTTAACCAGCGCTAGTGAAGCTTTCTTT,CASSLTSASEAFF
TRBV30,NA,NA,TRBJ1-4,TGTGTCTGGAGTGGCCTAACCGAGCCTGCAACTAATGAAAAACTGTTTTTT,CVWSGLTEPATNEKLFF
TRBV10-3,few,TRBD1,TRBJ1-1,TGTGCCATCAGTGACCAAGCACAGGGGGCCGAAGCTTTCTTT,CAISDQAQGAEAFF
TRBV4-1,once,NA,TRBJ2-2,TGCGCCAGCAGCCAAGGAGGGGGCACCGGGGAGCTGTTTTTT,CASSQGGGTGELFF
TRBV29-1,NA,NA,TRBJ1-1,TGCAGCGTGGCATCAGGGGTCCTGAACACTGAAGCTTTCTTT,CSVASGVLNTEAFF
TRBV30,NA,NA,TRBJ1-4,TGTGCCTGGAGTGTACCAGGTGCATACGAAAAACTGTTTTTT,CAWSVPGAYEKLFF
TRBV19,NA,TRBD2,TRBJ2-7,TGTGCCAGTAGTACCTCTACTAGCGGGAGGCGCTACGAGCAGTACTTC,CASSTSTSGRRYEQYF
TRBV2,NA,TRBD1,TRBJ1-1,TGTGCCAGCTTCAGGGGGGTCACTGAAGCTTTCTTT,CASFRGVTEAFF
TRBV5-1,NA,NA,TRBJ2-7,TGCGCCAGCAGCCAAGGCGGCTACGAGCAGTACTTC,CASSQGGYEQYF
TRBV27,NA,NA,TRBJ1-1,TGTGCCAGCAGGTCAGGGAACACTGAAGCTTTCTTT,CASRSGNTEAFF
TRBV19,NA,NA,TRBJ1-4,TGTGCCAGTACTAGGAGGGCGGCTACACAGGCTAATGAAAAACTGTTTTTT,CASTRRAATQANEKLFF
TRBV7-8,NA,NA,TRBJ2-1,TGTGCCAGCAGCTTAATACTACGGGTCGGCTCCTACAATGAGCAGTTCTTC,CASSLILRVGSYNEQFF
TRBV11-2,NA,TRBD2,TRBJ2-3,TGTGCCAGCAGCTTAGGACCGGGACTAGGCACAGATACGCAGTATTTT,CASSLGPGLGTDTQYF
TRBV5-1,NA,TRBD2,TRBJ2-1,TGCGCCAGCAGCGTCTCCAGGGTAGCGGGAGGGCCTCGGCGTTTAAATGAGCAGTTCTTC,CASSVSRVAGGPRRLNEQFF
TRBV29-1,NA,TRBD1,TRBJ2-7,TGCAGCGTTGAAGATATCAGGGGGCACGAGCAGTACTTC,CSVEDIRGHEQYF